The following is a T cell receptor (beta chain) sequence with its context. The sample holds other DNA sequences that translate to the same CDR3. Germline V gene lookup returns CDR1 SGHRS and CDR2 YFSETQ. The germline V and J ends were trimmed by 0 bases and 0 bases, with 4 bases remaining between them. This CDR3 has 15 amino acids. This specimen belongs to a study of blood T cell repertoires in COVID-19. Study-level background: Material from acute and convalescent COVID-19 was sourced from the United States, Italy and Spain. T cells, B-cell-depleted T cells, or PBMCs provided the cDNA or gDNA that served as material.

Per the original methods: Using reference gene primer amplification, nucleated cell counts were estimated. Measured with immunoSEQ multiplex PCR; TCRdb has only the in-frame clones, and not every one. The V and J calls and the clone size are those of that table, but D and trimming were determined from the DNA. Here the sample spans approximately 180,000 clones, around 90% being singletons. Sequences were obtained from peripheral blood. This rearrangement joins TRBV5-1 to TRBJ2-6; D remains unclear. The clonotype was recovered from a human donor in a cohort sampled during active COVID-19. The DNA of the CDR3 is TGCGCCAGCAGCTTGGGCGGCTCTGGGGCCAACGTCCTGACTTTC. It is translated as CASSLGGSGANVLTF.